This TCR beta chain was sequenced in a study of blood T cell repertoires in COVID-19. About the research overall: Some COVID-19 samples were acute and others convalescent; all came from the United States, Italy and Spain. Nucleic acid was either cDNA or gDNA, and it came from T cells, B-cell-depleted T cells, or PBMCs.

In the authors' workflow: Estimates of nucleated cell counts were drawn from the amplification of reference gene primers. The table came from immunoSEQ multiplex PCR; TCRdb's copy has only in-frame clones and leaves some out. The DNA was the basis for D and trimming; V, J and clone size are from that table. The table includes some 130,000 clones, over 80% detected once. There are 16 residues in the CDR3. V lost 8 bases and J lost 6, with 22 bases in between. Germline V lookup: CDR1 SGHTA, CDR2 FQGTGA. The source is a man between 65 and 79 years old with acute or convalescent COVID-19. Source material: peripheral blood. This chain joins TRBV7-3 and TRBJ1-4, with D perhaps matching TRBD1 (5 bases). The CDR3 is CASPQKKGAEDEKLFF. CDR3 DNA sequence: TGTGCCAGCCCCCAAAAAAAAGGGGCAGAGGATGAAAAACTGTTTTTT.